Listed here are 27 T cell receptor beta chains from one sample, sequenced in a study of neoadjuvant nivolumab and ipilimumab in lung cancer (dated by TCRdb to between 2020 and 2021). The library was generated by the immunoSEQ multiplex PCR assay. In its TCRdb copy, this immuneACCESS table keeps in-frame sequences only and misses some clones. Where compared with another copy, unresolved V genes explain less than half of these, and the others have no known cause. This sample lists 25,000 to 30,000 clones; 65% to 85% were detected once. 6% to 7% of the sample comes from the top ten. According to the study, the label for this sample's time point signals: pretherapy, before neoadjuvant immune checkpoint inhibitors. Specimen: peripheral blood, collected before neoadjuvant nivolumab, alone or with ipilimumab. These receptor sequences come from an adult with non-small cell lung cancer.

V is TRBV6-4 and J is TRBJ2-3; 11 nucleotides agree with TRBD2. Germline V lookup: CDR1 MRHNA, CDR2 SNTAGT. V lost 3 bases to trimming and J lost 2 bases; unmatched junction nucleotides: 1. The CDR3 consists of 15 residues. Here the CDR3 DNA reads TGTGCCAGCAGTGATAGCGGGGGGGCCACAGATACGCAGTATTTT. Translating it yields CASSDSGGATDTQYF.

The chain recombines TRBV18 with TRBJ1-4; TRBD1 aligns across 7 bases. Germline CDR1 is KGHSH and CDR2 is LQKENI. V shed 0 bases, J shed 10 bases, and the junction held 5 bases outside the gene matches. CDR3 length: 14 amino acids. The chain's CDR3 is CASSPPGTARKLFF. CDR3 DNA: TGTGCCAGCTCACCACCGGGGACAGCCCGAAAACTGTTTTTT. The whole variable domain, remainder taken from reference TRBV18 and TRBJ1-4, is NAGVMQNPRHLVRRRGQEARLRCSPMKGHSHVYWYRQLPEEGLKFMVYLQKENIIDESGMPKERFSAEFPKEGPSILRIQQVVRGDSAAYFCASSPPGTARKLFFGSGTQLSVL.

The V call is TRBV7-5, the J call TRBJ2-5; the tabulated D call, TRBD2, remains unverified against the DNA. TRBV7-5 is recorded as a pseudogene. The CDR3 runs to 18 residues. DNA of the CDR3: TGTGTCAGAAGCCCCAGAATTTGCGGGGGGGCCTTCTGGGAGACCCAGTACTTC. Protein: CVRSPRICGGAFWETQYF.

This chain joins TRBV11-3 and TRBJ2-2, with 8 bases fitting TRBD2. Unmatched junction bases numbered 3, after V lost 5 bases and J lost 1 base. CDR1 is SGHNT and CDR2 is YENEEA in the germline V gene. The CDR3 is 15 residues long. CDR3 region: CASSPGGENTGELFF. The CDR3 bases are TGTGCCAGCAGCCCGGGAGGGGAGAACACCGGGGAGCTGTTTTTT.

This sequence joins TRBV11-2 and TRBJ2-2; no clear D gene. Trimming cost V 5 bases and J 6 bases, with 10 bases left between them. Germline lookup yields CDR1 SGHAT and CDR2 FQNNGV. The CDR3 is 13 amino acids. The CDR3 DNA is TGTGCCAGCAGCCCCAGCGCGGCCGGGGAGCTGTTTTTT. Encoded protein: CASSPSAAGELFF. Variable domain in full (rest from reference TRBV11-2 and TRBJ2-2): EAGVAQSPRYKIIEKRQSVAFWCNPISGHATLYWYQQILGQGPKLLIQFQNNGVVDDSQLPKDRFSAERLKGVDSTLKIQPAKLEDSAVYLCASSPSAAGELFFGEGSRLTVL.

The chain is built from TRBV18 and TRBJ2-3; tentatively, D is TRBD1 or TRBD2 (5 bases each). There are 14 residues in the CDR3. The germline V and J ends were trimmed by 6 bases and 4 bases, with 14 bases remaining between them. Germline V gene lookup returns CDR1 KGHSH and CDR2 LQKENI. CDR3 residues: CASSDARGADTQYF. The CDR3 DNA sequence: TGTGCCAGCTCCGACGCCCGGGGCGCAGATACGCAGTATTTT.

The V and J genes are TRBV19 and TRBJ1-6; D is possibly TRBD1 (6 bases). Deletions cut 10 bases from V and 7 bases from J, with 14 bases between. This CDR3 has 13 residues. Germline loops: CDR1 LNHDA, CDR2 SQIVND (reference sequence). Written as DNA, the CDR3 is TGTGCCACACAGGGAATGAGGAATTCACCCCTCCACTTT. Translated: CATQGMRNSPLHF.

The chain is built from TRBV14 and TRBJ2-7; 8 nucleotides agree with TRBD2. V dropped 4 bases and J dropped 11; count of bases not matched to a gene: 16. The CDR3 is made up of 15 amino acids. The germline V gene encodes CDR1 SGHDN and CDR2 FVKESK. This CDR3 is CASSPRISGGREEYF. The DNA for the CDR3 is TGTGCCAGCAGCCCCCGGATAAGCGGGGGCCGGGAGGAGTACTTC.

About this clone itself: Other DNA sequences in this sample translate to the same CDR3. This rearrangement joins TRBV7-2 to TRBJ2-7; the D is unclear. With 2 bases removed from V and 0 bases from J, the gap between germline ends came to 2 bases. In germline, CDR1 is SGHTA, CDR2 FQGNSA. The CDR3 extends over 12 amino acids. In DNA, the CDR3 is TGTGCCAGCAGCTTATCCTCCTACGAGCAGTACTTC. As protein: CASSLSSYEQYF.

The chain carries TRBV27 and TRBJ2-7; 8 nucleotides match TRBD2. J was trimmed by 1 base and V by 0 bases; bases with no gene match: 2. CDR1 and CDR2 (germline): MNHEY, SMNVEV (reference sequence). This CDR3 region has 15 residues. Here the CDR3 DNA reads TGTGCCAGCAGTTTATCCGGGAGGGGATCCTACGAGCAGTACTTC. This gives the protein CASSLSGRGSYEQYF.

The chain links TRBV10-3 to TRBJ2-3; 8 bases are a match to TRBD2. The CDR3 contains 14 residues. CDR1 and CDR2 from the germline V gene are ENHRY and SYGVKD. Trimming cost V 4 bases and J 4 bases; bases outside gene matches: 4. The CDR3 is CAISGTSRADTQYF. CDR3 nucleotide sequence: TGTGCCATCAGTGGGACTAGCCGCGCAGATACGCAGTATTTT.

This clone was counted only a few times. The rearrangement uses TRBV5-1 and TRBJ2-3; D unresolved. Germline values: CDR1 SGHRS, CDR2 YFSETQ. The CDR3 length is 12 residues. Trimming stripped 4 bases from V and 0 bases from J, with 3 bases between. The CDR3 nucleotides read TGCGCCAGCAGCCGTAGCACAGATACGCAGTATTTT. It encodes CASSRSTDTQYF.

The chain couples TRBV2 to TRBJ1-1; D call uncertain. Trimming shortened V by 4 bases and J by 4 bases, and 10 bases separated the two germline ends. The V gene's germline CDR1 is SNHLY and CDR2 FYNNEI. The CDR3 length is 13 residues. The CDR3 reads CASSVHPGTEAFF. The CDR3 nucleotides read TGTGCCAGCAGTGTACACCCGGGCACTGAAGCTTTCTTT.

The J gene is TRBJ2-7, the V gene TRBV5-4; 11 nucleotides align to TRBD2. The CDR3 runs 16 residues. The V gene end was trimmed by 0 bases and the J gene end by 3 bases; junction bases not matched to a gene: 5. CDR1 and CDR2 from the germline V gene are SGHNT and YYREEE (reference sequence). The CDR3 DNA reads TGTGCCAGCAGCTTGGAATATACTAGCGGGGGCTACGAGCAGTACTTC. Protein sequence: CASSLEYTSGGYEQYF.

This clone came up once. V is TRBV2 and J is TRBJ1-1, with D possibly TRBD1 on 5 matching bases. V shed 8 bases and J shed 3 bases, with 10 bases lying between them. Germline V gene data show CDR1 as SNHLY and CDR2 as FYNNEI. This CDR3 comprises 12 residues. Here the CDR3 DNA reads TGTGCCAGCGCTTTGGGGGACACTGAAGCTTTCTTT. This gives the protein CASALGDTEAFF.

CDR3 protein: CASSLLPGLNSVGREQYF. The CDR3 bases are TGTGCCAGCAGTTTATTACCGGGACTCAACTCCGTGGGTCGAGAGCAGTACTTC. The chain recombines TRBV27 with TRBJ2-7; TRBD2 is a possible D gene (6 bases). The CDR3 extends over 18 amino acids. Trimming took off 1 base at V and 7 bases at J, with 26 bases between the two ends. CDR1 and CDR2 from the germline V gene are MNHEY and SMNVEV (reference sequence).

This clone was seen more than once but under ten times. This chain joins TRBV29-1 and TRBJ2-1, with 7 bases fitting TRBD2. The CDR3 contains 12 residues. Trimming cost V 6 bases and J 3 bases; bases outside gene matches: 2. Germline V gene lookup returns CDR1 SQVTM and CDR2 ANQGSEA. The CDR3 here is CSVLADYNEQFF. Written as DNA, the CDR3 is TGCAGCGTCCTAGCGGACTACAATGAGCAGTTCTTC.

The chain carries TRBV4-2 and TRBJ2-5; TRBD2 might be the D (6 bases). Trimming shortened V by 1 base and J by 5 bases, and 17 bases separated the two germline ends. Germline V gene sequence: CDR1 LGHNA, CDR2 YNFKEQ. The CDR3 extends over 16 amino acids. This CDR3 is CASSQAAGTGGETQYF. CDR3 nucleotide sequence: TGTGCCAGCAGCCAAGCCGCCGGGACTGGGGGGGAGACCCAGTACTTC.

The CDR3 region has the DNA TGTGCCAGAGGGACAGACTATGGCTACACCTTC. Residues: CARGTDYGYTF. The rearrangement links TRBV6-1 to TRBJ1-2, with 7 bases lining up with TRBD1. With V trimmed by 9 bases and J by 3 bases, 1 base remained unmatched. Germline loops: CDR1 MNHNS, CDR2 SASEGT. The CDR3 loop spans 11 amino acids.

This clone was seen just once. The gene calls are TRBV4-2 and TRBJ2-1; 8 bases match TRBD2. After removal of 4 bases from V and 9 bases from J, the junction contained 14 bases not matched to a gene. This CDR3 comprises 16 residues. Looked up from germline, CDR1 is LGHNA and CDR2 is YNFKEQ. Here the CDR3 reads CASSPENGGAGIEQFF. The CDR3 DNA follows: TGTGCCAGCAGCCCCGAAAACGGGGGGGCGGGGATTGAGCAGTTCTTC.

V gene TRBV5-4 combines with J gene TRBJ2-5; 8 bases map to TRBD1. From germline, CDR1 is SGHNT and CDR2 YYREEE (reference sequence). The ends lost 2 bases at V and 2 bases at J; junction bases unmatched: 2. The CDR3 covers 14 residues. CDR3 coding DNA: TGTGCCAGCAGCTTACGGACAGGGCAAGAGACCCAGTACTTC. Amino acids: CASSLRTGQETQYF.

V and J are TRBV5-1 and TRBJ2-5, with 10 positions matching TRBD1. This CDR3 contains 20 residues. Germline V gene sequence: CDR1 SGHRS, CDR2 YFSETQ. Trimming at V came to 1 base and at J to 0 bases, leaving 15 bases not matched to a gene. CDR3 sequence: CASSLSTGGPGRGYQETQYF. In DNA, the CDR3 is TGCGCCAGCAGCTTGTCGACAGGGGGCCCCGGACGGGGGTACCAAGAGACCCAGTACTTC.

The gene calls are TRBV5-1 and TRBJ2-5; 8 bases line up with TRBD2. The junction had 9 bases not matched to a gene; V was cut back by 4 bases and J by 4 bases. Per the germline V gene, CDR1 is SGHRS and CDR2 is YFSETQ. CDR3 length: 15 residues. The CDR3 DNA follows: TGCGCCAGCAGCCAAATAGGACTAGCTCTAGAGACCCAGTACTTC. This translates into CASSQIGLALETQYF.

The chain combines TRBV5-1 with TRBJ2-5; D call uncertain. The CDR3 is 11 residues long. The V and J ends lost 2 bases and 5 bases respectively, with 4 bases between them. CDR1 and CDR2 (germline): SGHRS, YFSETQ. CDR3 DNA sequence: TGCGCCAGCAGCTTCGGGGAGACCCAGTACTTC. This translates into CASSFGETQYF.

This sequence joins TRBV29-1 and TRBJ2-1, with D maybe TRBD2 (5 bases). The CDR3 runs 15 residues. V was clipped by 2 bases and J by 8 bases, with 19 bases between them. The germline gives CDR1 SQVTM, CDR2 ANQGSEA. In nucleotides, the CDR3 is TGCAGCGTTGAACGCGGGTTCCGCTCTTTATATGAGCAGTTCTTC. It translates to CSVERGFRSLYEQFF.

The V call is TRBV5-1, the J call TRBJ2-2; D may be TRBD1 (6 bases). This CDR3 region has 13 residues. With 3 bases removed from V and 5 bases from J, the gap between germline ends came to 8 bases. Looked up from germline, CDR1 is SGHRS and CDR2 is YFSETQ. The CDR3 DNA reads TGCGCCAGCAGCTGGGGGCTTACCGGGGAGCTGTTTTTT. Encoded protein: CASSWGLTGELFF.

V is TRBV5-5 and J is TRBJ1-4; 7 bases agree with TRBD1. J gave up 17 bases and V 4 bases, and 14 bases lay outside the gene matches. CDR1 and CDR2 (germline): SGHKS, YYEKEE (reference sequence). This CDR3 has 13 amino acids. CDR3 amino acids: CASSPGLDRTHFF. The CDR3 DNA follows: TGTGCCAGCAGCCCCGGGTTGGACAGGACTCATTTTTTT.